This T cell receptor beta chain appears in the sequencing data of a study of blood T cell repertoires in COVID-19. Study-level information: Samples taken during acute and convalescent COVID-19 were collected in the United States, Italy and Spain. PBMCs, B-cell-depleted T cells, or T cells were the source of the cDNA or gDNA that made up the material.

The CDR3 is 16 residues long. Trimming took off 2 bases at V and 1 base at J, with 14 bases between the two ends. The germline gives CDR1 LGHDT, CDR2 YNNKEL (reference sequence). Authors' data handling: Researchers report that nucleated cell counts were estimated from reference gene primer amplification. Assay used: immunoSEQ multiplex PCR; TCRdb lists only in-frame clones, some missing. D and trimming come from the DNA, and the V and J calls and clone size come from that table. The table has 70,000 to 90,000 clones, approximately 92% seen once. The chain links TRBV3-1 (or the pseudogene TRBV3-2) to TRBJ1-1, with a weak D call TRBD1 (5 bases). The TCR comes from a human donor in a cohort sampled during active COVID-19. The sequenced sample was peripheral blood. CDR3 bases: TGTGCCAGCAGCCAATGGACAACCCACCGGAACACTGAAGCTTTCTTT. Amino acid sequence: CASSQWTTHRNTEAFF.